One and the same sample provided the 7 T cell receptor beta chains below, sequenced in a study of sequential checkpoint blockade in melanoma. Clones were sequenced by immunoSEQ multiplex PCR, and TCRdb holds only the in-frame ones, with some missing. Of over 10,000 clones detected, over 65% appear once; the ten largest clones hold 7.5%. Specified treatment: randomized to nivolumab then ipilimumab (arm A) or the reverse (arm B). This sample comprised CD8+ T cells sorted from blood (inferred from file names), obtained from a patient given nivolumab and ipilimumab in sequence. The receptor set was obtained from a human donor with melanoma.

This clone was picked up one time. The chain has TRBV6-5 and TRBJ1-6; 9 bases line up with TRBD1. In germline, CDR1 is MNHEY, CDR2 SVGAGI. V dropped 1 base and J dropped 10; count of bases not matched to a gene: 5. The CDR3 length is 15 residues. The CDR3 DNA sequence: TGTGCCAGCAGTTACTACACAGGGGGCGGATCACCCCTCCACTTT. This translates into CASSYYTGGGSPLHF.

The chain combines TRBV29-1 with TRBJ1-2, with D maybe TRBD1 (5 bases). The ends were cut back, 5 bases at V and 4 bases at J, with 14 bases in the middle. Germline CDR1 is SQVTM and CDR2 is ANQGSEA. The CDR3 is made up of 13 amino acids. The CDR3 DNA follows: TGCAGCGTTCGATCCGGAGACAGCTATGGCTACACCTTC. This encodes CSVRSGDSYGYTF.

The genes are TRBV14 and TRBJ1-2; 9 bases map to TRBD1. The CDR3 has 14 amino acids. V trimming: 9 bases; J trimming: 2 bases; junction bases outside the gene matches: 7. Germline lookup yields CDR1 SGHDN and CDR2 FVKESK. In DNA, the CDR3 is TGTGCCAGTCTACAGGGGGCTCTGAACTATGGCTACACCTTC. Translated: CASLQGALNYGYTF.

The chain couples TRBV29-1 to TRBJ2-7; D perhaps matches TRBD1 (6 bases). The V end was cut by 3 bases, the J end by 4 bases, with 13 bases between. This CDR3 region has 13 residues. From germline, CDR1 is SQVTM and CDR2 ANQGSEA. CDR3 nucleotide sequence: TGCAGCGTTGAGGGGGCAGCCGGTTACGAGCAGTACTTC. Protein product: CSVEGAAGYEQYF.

The chain is built from TRBV28 and TRBJ2-7; 8 bases are shared with TRBD2. CDR1 and CDR2 (germline): MDHEN, SYDVKM. The CDR3 is 19 amino acids. V lost 4 bases, J lost 2 bases, and 19 bases stayed unmatched. The CDR3: CASSSLFTSSAGVPYEQYF. The CDR3 DNA is TGTGCCAGCAGTTCGCTTTTCACCTCTTCAGCGGGGGTCCCCTACGAGCAGTACTTC.

By share, this clone counts as medium-sized (0.01 to 0.1%). V and J are TRBV19 and TRBJ2-4, with TRBD2 as a possible D gene (6 bases). CDR3 length equals 15 residues. Germline CDR1 reads LNHDA; CDR2 reads SQIVND (reference sequence). V lost 2 bases and J lost 6, with 14 bases in between. CDR3 bases: TGTGCCAGTAGTATACCCACTAGCTCATCAAACATTCAGTACTTC. Its protein product is CASSIPTSSSNIQYF.

V is TRBV7-9 and J is TRBJ1-1, with 9 bases identical to TRBD1. CDR3 size: 16 residues. After removal of 5 bases from V and 0 bases from J, the junction contained 7 bases not matched to a gene. Germline V gene lookup returns CDR1 SEHNR and CDR2 FQNEAQ (reference sequence). The CDR3 bases are TGTGCCAGCAGCCCTCGGGGACAGGGAGTGAACACTGAAGCTTTCTTT. Its translation: CASSPRGQGVNTEAFF. The full variable domain, its missing parts supplied by reference TRBV7-9 and TRBJ1-1, is DTGVSQNPRHKITKRGQNVTFRCDPISEHNRLYWYRQTLGQGPEFLTYFQNEAQLEKSRLLSDRFSAERPKGSFSTLEIQRTEQGDSAMYLCASSPRGQGVNTEAFFGQGTRLTVV.